This record looks at one TCR beta chain sequence and its context. TCRdb's copy holds only in-frame clones and misses some; the assay was immunoSEQ multiplex PCR. This table has approximately 150,000 clones, 75% to 90% appearing once. This sample is part of a study of blood T cell repertoires in COVID-19. Trimming took 1 base from V and 4 from J; bases not matched to a gene: 10. Germline CDR1 reads SGHRS; CDR2 reads YFSETQ. This CDR3 comprises 19 residues. The rearrangement uses TRBV5-1 and TRBJ2-3, with 15 nucleotides matching TRBD2. The clonotype was recovered from a man in his 70s who had recovered from COVID-19. The sample comprised peripheral blood. CDR3 region: CASSLTKAGLAGGADTQYF. The CDR3 nucleotides are TGCGCCAGCAGCTTGACCAAAGCCGGACTAGCGGGAGGGGCAGATACGCAGTATTTT.